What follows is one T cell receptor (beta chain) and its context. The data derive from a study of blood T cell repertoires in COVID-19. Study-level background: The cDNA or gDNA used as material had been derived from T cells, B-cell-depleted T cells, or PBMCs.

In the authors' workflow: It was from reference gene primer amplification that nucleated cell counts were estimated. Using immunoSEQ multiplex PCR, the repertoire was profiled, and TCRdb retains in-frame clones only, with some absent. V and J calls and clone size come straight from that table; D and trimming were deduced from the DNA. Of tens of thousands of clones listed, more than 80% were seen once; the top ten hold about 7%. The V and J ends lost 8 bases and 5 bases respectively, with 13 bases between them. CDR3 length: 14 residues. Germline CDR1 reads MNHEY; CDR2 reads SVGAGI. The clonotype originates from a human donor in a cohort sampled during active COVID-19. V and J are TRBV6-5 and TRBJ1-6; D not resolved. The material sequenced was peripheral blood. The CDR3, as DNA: TGTGCCAGCCATCCCAGGTGGGATAATTCACCCCTCCACTTT. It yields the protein CASHPRWDNSPLHF.